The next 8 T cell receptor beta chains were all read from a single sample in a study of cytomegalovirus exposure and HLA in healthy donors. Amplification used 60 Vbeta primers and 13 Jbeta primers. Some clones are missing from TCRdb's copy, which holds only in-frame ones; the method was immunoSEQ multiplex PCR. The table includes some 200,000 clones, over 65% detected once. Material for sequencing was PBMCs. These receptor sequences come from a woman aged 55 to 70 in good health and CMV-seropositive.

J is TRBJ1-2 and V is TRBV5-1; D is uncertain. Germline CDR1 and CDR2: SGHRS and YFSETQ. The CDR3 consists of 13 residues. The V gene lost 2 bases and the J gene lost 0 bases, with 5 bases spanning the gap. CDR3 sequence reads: CASSFGANYGYTF. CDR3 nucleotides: TGCGCCAGCAGCTTCGGAGCTAACTATGGCTACACCTTC.

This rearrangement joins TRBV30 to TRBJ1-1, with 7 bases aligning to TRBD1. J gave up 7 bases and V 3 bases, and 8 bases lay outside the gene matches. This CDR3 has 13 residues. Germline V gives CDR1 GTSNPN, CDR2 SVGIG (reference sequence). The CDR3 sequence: CAWSRRQGNEAFF. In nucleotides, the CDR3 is TGTGCCTGGAGCAGGAGACAGGGCAATGAAGCTTTCTTT.

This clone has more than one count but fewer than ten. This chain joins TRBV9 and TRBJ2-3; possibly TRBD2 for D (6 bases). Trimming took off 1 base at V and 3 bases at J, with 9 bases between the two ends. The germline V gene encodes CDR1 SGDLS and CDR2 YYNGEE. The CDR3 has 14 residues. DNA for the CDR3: TGTGCCAGCAGCGTATCGGGGGTAACAGATACGCAGTATTTT. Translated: CASSVSGVTDTQYF.

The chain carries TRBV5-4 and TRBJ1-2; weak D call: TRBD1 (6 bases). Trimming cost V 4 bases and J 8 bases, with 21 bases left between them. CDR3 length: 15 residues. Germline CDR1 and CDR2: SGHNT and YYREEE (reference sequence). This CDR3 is CASSLEPGDIIGYTF. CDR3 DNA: TGTGCCAGCAGCCTGGAGCCAGGGGATATTATCGGCTACACCTTC.

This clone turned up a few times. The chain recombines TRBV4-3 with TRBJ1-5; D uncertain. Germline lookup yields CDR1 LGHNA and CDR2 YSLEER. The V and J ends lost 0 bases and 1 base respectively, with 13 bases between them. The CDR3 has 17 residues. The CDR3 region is CASSQELQVSSNQPQHF. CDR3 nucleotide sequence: TGCGCCAGCAGCCAAGAGCTCCAGGTTTCGAGCAATCAGCCCCAGCATTTT.

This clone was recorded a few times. This CDR3 reads CASRLSGSGIEEQFF. The CDR3 region has the DNA TGTGCCAGCAGATTATCAGGTAGCGGGATAGAAGAGCAGTTCTTC. V is TRBV6-1 and J is TRBJ2-1; TRBD2 agrees at 8 bases. The J segment lost 10 bases and the V segment lost 6 bases, leaving 14 bases of the junction unmatched. The CDR3 runs to 15 residues. CDR1 and CDR2 (germline): MNHNS, SASEGT.

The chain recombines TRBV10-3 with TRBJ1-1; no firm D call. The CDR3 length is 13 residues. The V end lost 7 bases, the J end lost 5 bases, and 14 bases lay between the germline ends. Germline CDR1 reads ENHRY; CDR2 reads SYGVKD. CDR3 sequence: CAIIRDLGTEAFF. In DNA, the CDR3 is TGTGCCATCATTCGGGATTTGGGGACTGAAGCTTTCTTT.

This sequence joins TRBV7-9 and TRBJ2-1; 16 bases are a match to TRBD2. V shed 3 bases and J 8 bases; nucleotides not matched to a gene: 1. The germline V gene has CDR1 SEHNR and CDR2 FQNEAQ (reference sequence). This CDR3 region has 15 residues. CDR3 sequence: CASSFGTSGRDEQFF. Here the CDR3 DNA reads TGTGCCAGCAGCTTCGGGACTAGCGGGAGGGATGAGCAGTTCTTC.